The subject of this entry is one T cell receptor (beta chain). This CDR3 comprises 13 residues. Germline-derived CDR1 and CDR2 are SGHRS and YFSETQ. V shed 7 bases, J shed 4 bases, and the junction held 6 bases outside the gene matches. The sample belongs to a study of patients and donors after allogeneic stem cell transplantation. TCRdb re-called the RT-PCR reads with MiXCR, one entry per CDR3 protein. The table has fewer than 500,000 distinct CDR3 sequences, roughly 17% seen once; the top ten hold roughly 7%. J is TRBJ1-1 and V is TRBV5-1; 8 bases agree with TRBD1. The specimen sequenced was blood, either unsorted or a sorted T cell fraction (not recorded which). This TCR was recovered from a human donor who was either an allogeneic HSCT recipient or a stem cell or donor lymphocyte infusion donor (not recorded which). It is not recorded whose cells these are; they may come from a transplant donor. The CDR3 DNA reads TGCGCCAGCTTTTCCAGGGGGCTCACTGAAGCTTTCTTT. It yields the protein CASFSRGLTEAFF. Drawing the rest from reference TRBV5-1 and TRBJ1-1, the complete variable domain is KAGVTQTPRYLIKTRGQQVTLSCSPISGHRSVSWYQQTPGQGLQFLFEYFSETQRNKGNFPGRFSGRQFSNSRSEMNVSTLELGDSALYLCASFSRGLTEAFFGQGTRLTVV.